The table lists the clone carrying this TCR beta chain with many counts. The data originate from a study of T-cell reconstitution after alpha-beta-depleted transplantation in children. Trimming removed 5 bases at V and 6 bases at J, with 4 bases between. Germline V lookup: CDR1 SEHNR, CDR2 FQNEAQ (reference sequence). This CDR3 contains 11 residues. Preparing the TCRbeta library involved the use of unique molecular identifiers. TCRdb re-analysed the PCR reads in MiXCR, keeping a single row per CDR3 protein. This sample has around 370,000 distinct CDR3 sequences, with about a tenth found just once. This chain connects TRBV7-9 to TRBJ2-2; D not resolved. This specimen was PBMCs from the stem cell graft donor, taken from the stem cell graft. This clonotype originated in a human donor who donated a stem cell graft to a child with acute lymphoblastic leukemia. The CDR3 protein is CASSPSGELFF. As DNA, the CDR3 is TGTGCCAGCAGCCCGTCCGGGGAGCTGTTTTTT.